This T cell receptor (beta chain) was sequenced during a study of radiotherapy plus CTLA-4 blockade in lung cancer. Regarding the study as a whole: Blood saw expansion of tumor-derived TCR clones after radiotherapy plus ipilimumab.

This clone came up a few times. The antigen remains unidentified. Germline assignment: CDR1 SGHRS and CDR2 YFSETQ. The CDR3 contains 14 residues. Between the trimmed V and J ends, which lost 3 bases and 3 bases, there was a span of 13 bases. Participants had chemo-refractory metastatic non-small-cell lung cancer and were treated with focal radiation plus ipilimumab CTLA-4 blockade. Measured with immunoSEQ multiplex PCR; TCRdb has only the in-frame clones, and not every one. The repertoire has 58,000 or so clones, 70% to 80% of them found once; the top ten carry about 15%. The sample here was peripheral blood, taken from a patient treated with radiotherapy plus ipilimumab. The chain couples TRBV5-1 to TRBJ2-7, with D perhaps TRBD2 (6 bases). This TCR came from a human donor with non-small cell lung cancer who had a complete response to radiotherapy plus ipilimumab. The CDR3 DNA is TGCGCCAGCAGCTCCGACGGCGGGAACTACGAGCAGTACTTC. Its protein is CASSSDGGNYEQYF.